These 18 T cell receptor beta chains were sequenced from one sample in a study of T cell repertoires in cytomegalovirus infection. TCRdb passed the reads through MiXCR, listing each CDR3 protein once. Of about 100,000 distinct CDR3 sequences detected, less than 25% appear once; the ten largest clones hold around 42%. The sample was CD8+ T cells from PBMCs. The receptors were sampled from a human donor in good health (CMV status not recorded). Some clones in this sample may be carry-over from other donors' samples.

This chain links TRBV5-1 with TRBJ2-7, with unresolved D. The CDR3 spans 11 residues. Germline V gene lookup returns CDR1 SGHRS and CDR2 YFSETQ. The V end was cut by 0 bases, the J end by 12 bases, with 10 bases between. CDR3 nucleotides: TGCGCCAGCAGCTTGGGAGGCCTCCGGTACTTC. It translates to CASSLGGLRYF. Using reference TRBV5-1 and TRBJ2-7 for the parts outside the CDR3, the full variable domain is KAGVTQTPRYLIKTRGQQVTLSCSPISGHRSVSWYQQTPGQGLQFLFEYFSETQRNKGNFPGRFSGRQFSNSRSEMNVSTLELGDSALYLCASSLGGLRYFGPGTRLTVT.

There are a few counts of this clonotype. The chain uses TRBV5-4 and TRBJ2-5; 7 nucleotides align to TRBD1. CDR1 is SGHNT, CDR2 YYREEE, per germline (reference sequence). V dropped 4 bases and J dropped 4; count of bases not matched to a gene: 10. The CDR3 totals 15 residues. The CDR3 coding sequence is TGTGCCAGCAGCCAAAGACAGGGTGGGGTAGAGACCCAGTACTTC. This sequence encodes CASSQRQGGVETQYF.

In regard to this clonotype: A read error may explain this, as a much larger clone is one base away. This chain links TRBV11-2 with TRBJ2-1; D is perhaps TRBD1 (5 bases). Germline V CDR1 and CDR2: SGHAT, FQNNGV. The CDR3 sequence is 12 residues long. CDR3 nucleotide sequence: TGTGTCAGCAGCCCACAGGAAGATGAGCAGTTCTTC. Translation: CVSSPQEDEQFF.

This clonotype has only a few counts. This chain links TRBV29-1 with TRBJ2-3; TRBD1 is a possible D gene (5 bases). Germline loops: CDR1 SQVTM, CDR2 ANQGSEA. The CDR3 covers 15 residues. Trimming took 8 bases from V and 0 from J, leaving 18 bases between them. As DNA, the CDR3 is TGCAGCCTTGCCCAAGGGGCTGCTAGCACAGATACGCAGTATTTT. Encoded protein: CSLAQGAASTDTQYF.

The chain links TRBV5-4 to TRBJ2-7; D perhaps matches TRBD2 (6 bases). Between the trimmed V and J ends, which lost 3 bases and 1 base, there was a span of 8 bases. The CDR3 is made up of 13 amino acids. The germline V gene has CDR1 SGHNT and CDR2 YYREEE (reference sequence). The CDR3 here is CASSYGTSYEQYF. In DNA form, the CDR3 reads TGTGCCAGCAGCTACGGGACTTCCTACGAGCAGTACTTC.

The rearrangement uses TRBV5-1 and TRBJ2-1; 8 nucleotides line up with TRBD1. Germline lookup yields CDR1 SGHRS and CDR2 YFSETQ. The CDR3 length is 15 residues. J gave up 10 bases and V 4 bases, and 13 bases lay outside the gene matches. CDR3 sequence: CASSPAGGAYDEQFF. The CDR3 DNA reads as TGCGCCAGCAGCCCTGCAGGGGGCGCGTACGACGAGCAGTTCTTC.

There are many counts of this clonotype. The V call is TRBV5-6, the J call TRBJ1-1; 9 nucleotides line up with TRBD1. CDR1 is SGHDT, CDR2 YYEEEE, per germline. The CDR3 loop spans 16 amino acids. V lost 5 bases to trimming and J lost 4 bases; unmatched junction nucleotides: 12. In DNA form, the CDR3 reads TGTGCCAGCAGATTAAACCCGGGACAGGGCGTCACTGAAGCTTTCTTT. Amino acid sequence: CASRLNPGQGVTEAFF.

This chain connects TRBV4-3 to TRBJ2-1; 9 bases are a match to TRBD1. From germline, CDR1 is LGHNA and CDR2 YSLEER. This CDR3 region has 17 residues. With 0 bases clipped from V and 3 bases from J, the junction kept 6 bases outside the gene matches. CDR3 in amino acids: CASSQDVDRGIYNEQFF. In DNA form, the CDR3 reads TGCGCCAGCAGCCAAGATGTGGACAGGGGTATCTACAATGAGCAGTTCTTC.

The genes are TRBV9 and TRBJ2-7; a possible D gene is TRBD1 (5 bases). The CDR3 has 14 residues. V was shortened by 1 base and J by 0 bases, with 8 bases between the two germline ends. Per the germline V gene, CDR1 is SGDLS and CDR2 is YYNGEE. CDR3 DNA sequence: TGTGCCAGCAGCGTAAGGGGCAGCTCCTACGAGCAGTACTTC. This gives the protein CASSVRGSSYEQYF. Based on the CDR3 plus reference TRBV9 and TRBJ2-7, the full variable domain is DSGVTQTPKHLITATGQRVTLRCSPRSGDLSVYWYQQSLDQGLQFLIQYYNGEERAKGNILERFSAQQFPDLHSELNLSSLELGDSALYFCASSVRGSSYEQYFGPGTRLTVT.

This clonotype showed up many times. The chain combines TRBV6-2 or TRBV6-3 with TRBJ2-2, with TRBD2 matching 10 bases. After removal of 4 bases from V and 2 bases from J, the junction contained 1 base not matched to a gene. The CDR3 totals 15 residues. Per germline, CDR1 MNHEY and CDR2 SVGEGT. DNA for the CDR3: TGTGCCAGCAGTTTAGCGGGAGGTAACACCGGGGAGCTGTTTTTT. Translated: CASSLAGGNTGELFF.

This clonotype was detected only a few times. The chain is built from TRBV6-2 or TRBV6-3 and TRBJ2-7; 10 nucleotides line up with TRBD2. Germline CDR1 is MNHEY and CDR2 is SVGEGT. The CDR3 length is 16 residues. After removal of 8 bases from V and 2 bases from J, the junction contained 12 bases not matched to a gene. The DNA of the CDR3 is TGTGCCAGCGGTACCTCAACTAGCGGGATCCCCTACGAGCAGTACTTC. Residues: CASGTSTSGIPYEQYF.

V usage is TRBV5-6 and J usage is TRBJ1-6, with 8 nucleotides matching TRBD1. V was pared by 4 bases and J by 3 bases, with 6 bases of the junction left unmatched. Germline values: CDR1 SGHDT, CDR2 YYEEEE. This CDR3 comprises 16 residues. CDR3 sequence: CASSTTGDLYNSPLHF. In nucleotides, the CDR3 is TGTGCCAGCAGCACGACAGGGGACCTCTATAATTCACCCCTCCACTTT.

The rearrangement uses TRBV12-3 or TRBV12-4 and TRBJ2-1; D gene uncertain. Trimming removed 3 bases at V and 0 bases at J, with 9 bases between. The CDR3 is made up of 15 amino acids. As DNA, the CDR3 is TGTGCCAGCAGTTTCCTGAGCAGCTCCTACAATGAGCAGTTCTTC. It specifies CASSFLSSSYNEQFF.

This clonotype was seen more than once but under ten times. The CDR3 DNA reads as TGTGCCAGCAGCGTTATTTCCGGGGCAGATACGCAGTATTTT. Translating gives CASSVISGADTQYF. The rearrangement joins TRBV9 to TRBJ2-3; D might be TRBD2 (5 bases). Germline lookup yields CDR1 SGDLS and CDR2 YYNGEE. Deletions cut 2 bases from V and 4 bases from J, with 11 bases between. The CDR3 is 14 residues long.

The chain couples TRBV7-8 to TRBJ2-1; D gene uncertain. CDR3 length: 13 amino acids. Trimming removed 5 bases from V and 6 bases from J, with 11 bases in between. CDR1 is SGHVS, CDR2 FQNEAQ, per germline. CDR3 residues: CASSEILGNEQFF. In DNA form, the CDR3 reads TGTGCCAGCAGCGAAATCTTGGGCAATGAGCAGTTCTTC.

This clonotype was seen a handful of times. The rearrangement links TRBV7-8 to TRBJ1-2, with no clear D. The CDR3 totals 13 residues. Germline V gives CDR1 SGHVS, CDR2 FQNEAQ. The germline V and J ends were trimmed by 5 bases and 4 bases, with 11 bases remaining between them. The DNA for the CDR3 is TGTGCCAGCAGCCCAAGTGCGGGCTATGGCTACACCTTC. As protein: CASSPSAGYGYTF.

This clonotype was seen a few times. V and J are TRBV19 and TRBJ2-1, with 8 nucleotides matching TRBD2. CDR3 length: 12 residues. V gave up 8 bases and J gave up 9 bases; unmatched junction bases: 6. Per the germline V gene, CDR1 is LNHDA and CDR2 is SQIVND (reference sequence). Written as DNA, the CDR3 is TGTGCCAGTGACCCCGGGGGGGGTGAGCAGTTCTTC. It is translated as CASDPGGGEQFF.

This clonotype was detected a few times. This chain links TRBV20-1 with TRBJ2-7; D gene ambiguous. Germline loops: CDR1 DFQATT, CDR2 SNEGSKA (reference sequence). Trimming took off 3 bases at V and 3 bases at J, with 9 bases between the two ends. There are 12 residues in the CDR3. The DNA of the CDR3 is TGCAGTGCTAGCGGCGCTGTCTACGAGCAGTACTTC. Translated: CSASGAVYEQYF.